This section outlines one T cell receptor beta chain sequence together with its context. CDR3 length equals 15 residues. Germline V gives CDR1 LNHDA, CDR2 SQIVND (reference sequence). V trimming: 7 bases; J trimming: 4 bases; junction bases outside the gene matches: 9. This sample stems from a study of T cell changes during pregnancy in multiple sclerosis. Assay used: immunoSEQ multiplex PCR; TCRdb lists only in-frame clones, some missing. The sample has approximately 68,000 clones, around 91% seen once; the top ten hold around 0.7%. This sequence joins TRBV19 and TRBJ2-1; 8 nucleotides align to TRBD2. The TCR was taken from a female donor in good health, enrolled as a control in a pregnancy study. The specimen comprised peripheral blood, sampled in the third trimester of pregnancy. The CDR3 loop is CASMGSGRGYNEQFF. The CDR3 DNA follows: TGTGCCAGTATGGGGAGCGGGAGAGGATACAATGAGCAGTTCTTC.